The 8 T cell receptor beta chains listed next were all sequenced from one sample in a study of blood T cell repertoires in COVID-19. Using immunoSEQ multiplex PCR, the repertoire was profiled, and TCRdb retains in-frame clones only, with some absent. The repertoire holds some 96,000 clones, around 88% seen once, with approximately 1.8% in the top ten. What was sequenced was peripheral blood. These receptor sequences come from an older man with acute or convalescent COVID-19.

The chain joins TRBV2 to TRBJ2-5, with 9 bases fitting TRBD1. Germline V gives CDR1 SNHLY, CDR2 FYNNEI. The J segment lost 3 bases and the V segment lost 7 bases, leaving 6 bases of the junction unmatched. The CDR3 sequence is 14 residues long. Written as DNA, the CDR3 is TGTGCCAGCACGGACAGGGGCTTTAAAGAGACCCAGTACTTC. Protein: CASTDRGFKETQYF.

The chain combines TRBV19 with TRBJ2-2, with TRBD1 as a possible D gene (6 bases). CDR1 is LNHDA, CDR2 SQIVND, per germline (reference sequence). The length of the CDR3 is 17 residues. V lost 0 bases to trimming and J lost 1 base, with 12 bases between them. The CDR3 is CASSIEATGENTGELFF. CDR3 nucleotides: TGTGCCAGTAGTATAGAAGCGACAGGAGAGAACACCGGGGAGCTGTTTTTT.

The chain has TRBV6-6 and TRBJ1-5; D is possibly TRBD1 (6 bases). Trimming shortened V by 4 bases and J by 1 base, and 11 bases separated the two germline ends. In germline, CDR1 is MNHNY, CDR2 SVGAGI (reference sequence). The CDR3 is 15 amino acids. CDR3: CASSLRGGSNQPQHF. Here the CDR3 DNA reads TGTGCCAGCAGTTTGAGGGGGGGAAGCAATCAGCCCCAGCATTTT.

J is TRBJ2-1 and V is TRBV10-2, with TRBD2 matching 10 bases. V lost 6 bases to trimming and J lost 8 bases; unmatched junction nucleotides: 7. The CDR3 loop spans 14 amino acids. Per germline, CDR1 WSHSY and CDR2 SAAADI. The CDR3 region is CASRKSGRVHEQFF. The CDR3 coding sequence is TGCGCCAGCAGGAAGAGCGGGAGGGTCCATGAGCAGTTCTTC.

CDR3 coding DNA: TGTGCCACCACCAATGGGGGGGTTAATCAGCCCCAGCATTTT. Translated, it gives CATTNGGVNQPQHF. The chain couples TRBV6-4 to TRBJ1-5; D might be TRBD1 (5 bases). The V end was cut by 10 bases, the J end by 4 bases, with 17 bases between. The CDR3 totals 14 residues. Germline V gene data show CDR1 as MRHNA and CDR2 as SNTAGT.

Comment on this clone: The identical CDR3 is also encoded by other nucleotide sequences in the sample. The rearrangement joins TRBV5-6 to TRBJ2-6; 8 nucleotides match TRBD1. The CDR3 has 18 residues. Germline values: CDR1 SGHDT, CDR2 YYEEEE. V gave up 3 bases and J gave up 0 bases; unmatched junction bases: 8. The CDR3 region is CASSWGTGGASGANVLTF. The CDR3, as DNA: TGTGCCAGCAGCTGGGGAACAGGGGGTGCCTCTGGGGCCAACGTCCTGACTTTC.

The chain combines TRBV9 with TRBJ2-2, with 10 bases lining up with TRBD1. V was pared by 0 bases and J by 1 base, with 6 bases of the junction left unmatched. This CDR3 comprises 18 residues. Germline loops: CDR1 SGDLS, CDR2 YYNGEE. DNA of the CDR3: TGTGCCAGCAGCGTAGGCGGACAGGGGGTGAAGAACACCGGGGAGCTGTTTTTT. The encoded protein is CASSVGGQGVKNTGELFF. The full variable domain, rest sourced from reference TRBV9 and TRBJ2-2, is DSGVTQTPKHLITATGQRVTLRCSPRSGDLSVYWYQQSLDQGLQFLIQYYNGEERAKGNILERFSAQQFPDLHSELNLSSLELGDSALYFCASSVGGQGVKNTGELFFGEGSRLTVL.

This chain uses TRBV2 with TRBJ2-1; 12 bases match TRBD2. The germline V gene has CDR1 SNHLY and CDR2 FYNNEI. The CDR3 runs 15 residues. The V gene end was trimmed by 6 bases and the J gene end by 4 bases; junction bases not matched to a gene: 4. CDR3: CASRRTSGEYNEQFF. In nucleotides, the CDR3 is TGTGCCAGCAGGCGGACTAGCGGGGAATACAATGAGCAGTTCTTC.